This T cell receptor (beta chain) was observed in a study of blood T cells in healthy people across ages (dated by TCRdb to the mid-2010s). In terms of the full investigation: In model experiments, template switching captured about one uniquely barcoded TCR beta cDNA molecule for every two T cells. Donors of different ages were randomly distributed across sequencing lanes to avoid experimental bias. The study measured age-related changes in TCR beta repertoire diversity using deep sequencing normalized with unique cDNA molecular identifiers. The donors were split into four age groups: young (average around 15 years), middle-aged (roughly 39), aged (around 67) and long-lived (82). The study analyzed two additional independent replicas of 1 million unique cDNA reads from the same blood draw for two donors, one aged 18 to 30 and one aged 80 or older.

V is pruned by 0 bases and J by 7 bases, leaving 11 bases of the junction without a gene match. The CDR3, cysteine through phenylalanine, is 17 amino acids long. The kept DNA is CDR3 alone, 51 bases in frame from the first base. Looking up the germline V gene yields CDR1 KGHSH and CDR2 LQKENI. About this clonotype itself: What this receptor recognizes is not known. No much larger clone exists at a distance of one base, and base qualities are not known.

Systemically healthy Caucasian individuals from Russia, 39 in total and aged roughly 6 to 95 years, were included as donors. Around 9.9 milliliters of peripheral blood were collected from each donor into EDTA-treated Vacutainer tubes. Ficoll-Paque density-gradient centrifugation was used to isolate PBMCs, with at least 6.5 million per sample. Total RNA was extracted from PBMCs with Trizol reagent, with at least 6 micrograms obtained per sample. For every donor, flow cytometry on a PBMC aliquot measured the percentage of naive CD45RAhigh/CD27high T cells. General study outcomes and caveats: Observed TCR beta diversity per million T cells fell roughly linearly with age, and a significant reduction was already apparent by age around 40. Since profiling was done on bulk unsorted PBMCs, naive and antigen-experienced compartments could not be conclusively compared. Estimates of total diversity based on one million sequenced T cells were regarded as lower bounds and as underestimates. Because donor CMV infection status was unknown, age-related changes in expanded clonotypes were potentially confounded. Compared with the aged group, the long-lived group had more naive CD4+ T cells, fewer expanded clones and increased TCR diversity, a pattern suggesting age selection. Observed TCR beta diversity correlated strongly with the percentage of naive T cells measured by flow cytometry.

Library preparation employed 5' RACE. Sequencer: Illumina HiSeq 2500. The second PCR ran for roughly 6 to 11 cycles and used a J-beta primer mix along with a sample-barcoded 5' primer. Each TCR beta cDNA molecule received a unique molecular identifier from a template-switch 5' adaptor carrying 12 random nucleotides. Each sample yielded at least 2.5 million CDR3-containing paired-end reads. All of the RNA was converted into first-strand cDNA using the Mint cDNA synthesis kit, with a TRBC-specific oligonucleotide serving as the primer. Following uracil-DNA glycosylase treatment, all cDNA underwent a first 18-cycle PCR with the universal primers M1SS and BC2_uni_R. Regarding the original processing steps: For normalization, 1 million high-quality reads were randomly selected from each sample, with every read carrying a distinct molecular identifier. Reads with shared molecular identifiers were discarded instead of being binned into consensus sequences. MiTCR, set to a Q25 quality threshold and the strictest error-elimination algorithm, was used for CDR3 identification, clonotype clustering and error correction. Lower-bound total TCR beta diversity was estimated with a nonparametric unseen species model using Euler transformation. Starting from the raw public reads, TCRdb applied fastp trimming at Q25, assembled clones with MiXCR and retained in-frame beta chains. Each entry merges the rows of one CDR3 protein and shows their most common DNA and genes. For this entry, the V and J calls and clone size follow TCRdb and not the study's own pipeline. Within this sample are 1.5 million or so distinct CDR3 sequences, with roughly 40% of them counted one time only. Approximately 7.9% of the sample is in the top ten clones.

The clonotype originates from a woman under 30 in good health. The chain uses TRBV18 and TRBJ2-1; TRBD2 matches 8 bases in the middle. Input material: blood. The DNA reads as follows: TGTGCCAGCTCACCACCGATGGTCCGCGGGGGGAAGAATGAGCAGTTCTTC. Its coded protein is CASSPPMVRGGKNEQFF.